This record concerns one TCR beta chain sequence. Here immunoSEQ multiplex PCR was the method, and the copy in TCRdb shows in-frame clones only, minus some. The table has a few hundred thousand clones, approximately 85% seen once; the top ten hold roughly 2.3%. The data were taken from a study of blood T cell repertoires in COVID-19. The wider study: Nucleic acid was either cDNA or gDNA, and it came from T cells, B-cell-depleted T cells, or PBMCs.

Germline CDR1 is SGHAT and CDR2 is FQDESV (reference sequence). V dropped 6 bases and J dropped 5 bases, with 16 bases sitting between them. There are 14 residues in the CDR3. The study assigned cohorts using participant-reported clinical history. The sample comprised PBMCs or T cells enriched from blood (not recorded which). The receptor comes from a man younger than 45 who had recovered from COVID-19. This sequence joins TRBV11-1 and TRBJ1-1; TRBD1 is a possible D gene (6 bases). The CDR3 DNA reads TGTGCCAGCAGGTTTACAGGGAGTATGACTGAAGCTTTCTTT. As protein: CASRFTGSMTEAFF.